A selection of T cell receptor beta chains follows, all from one sample in a study of shared clonotypes between healthy human individuals. Sequenced by immunoSEQ multiplex PCR; TCRdb stores in-frame clones only, minus some. This sample has more than 1.2 million clones, with about 98.5% found just once. The sample was naive CD4+ T cells sorted from blood. The receptors stem from a man younger than 45 in good health. Both conserved end residues are part of each CDR3. D genes are given only for firm matches. Not every row has a clone size; where given, it reads once, few, many or a size class.

J gene: TRBJ2-7; D gene: -; clone size: -; V gene: TRBV7-2; CDR3 protein: CASSPQNYEQYF; CDR3 DNA: TGTGCCAGCAGCCCACAGAACTACGAGCAGTACTTC
J gene: TRBJ2-7; D gene: TRBD2; clone size: -; V gene: TRBV19; CDR3 protein: CASGVTSGRSYEQYF; CDR3 DNA: TGTGCCAGTGGGGTGACTAGCGGGAGATCCTACGAGCAGTACTTC
J gene: TRBJ1-4; D gene: -; clone size: -; V gene: TRBV27; CDR3 protein: CASADRPNEKLFF; CDR3 DNA: TGTGCCAGCGCGGACAGACCTAATGAAAAACTGTTTTTT
J gene: TRBJ2-4; D gene: TRBD2; clone size: -; V gene: TRBV2; CDR3 protein: CASSDLGRERIVNIQYF; CDR3 DNA: TGTGCCAGCAGTGATTTGGGGCGGGAGCGGATTGTCAACATTCAGTACTTC
J gene: TRBJ1-2; D gene: -; clone size: -; V gene: TRBV9; CDR3 protein: CASSGRRGEGSDYGYTF; CDR3 DNA: TGTGCCAGCAGCGGTAGACGGGGGGAGGGAAGCGACTATGGCTACACCTTC
J gene: TRBJ1-2; D gene: TRBD1; clone size: -; V gene: TRBV11-2; CDR3 protein: CASRTGTGKEMYGYTF; CDR3 DNA: TGTGCCAGCAGAACCGGGACAGGGAAGGAGATGTATGGCTACACCTTC
J gene: TRBJ2-7; D gene: -; clone size: once; V gene: TRBV6-6; CDR3 protein: CASSSPQGREQYF; CDR3 DNA: TGTGCCAGCAGTAGTCCCCAGGGTCGGGAGCAGTACTTC
J gene: TRBJ1-1; D gene: -; clone size: -; V gene: TRBV28; CDR3 protein: CASSLRSGAMNTEAFF; CDR3 DNA: TGTGCCAGCAGTTTAAGGTCAGGGGCCATGAACACTGAAGCTTTCTTT
J gene: TRBJ2-5; D gene: TRBD2; clone size: -; V gene: TRBV5-1; CDR3 protein: CASSSGLAGERETQYF; CDR3 DNA: TGCGCCAGCAGCTCGGGGCTAGCGGGAGAGAGGGAGACCCAGTACTTC
J gene: TRBJ2-1; D gene: TRBD2; clone size: -; V gene: TRBV7-2; CDR3 protein: CASSLLAGGPYGEQFF; CDR3 DNA: TGTGCCAGCAGCTTATTGGCGGGAGGGCCTTATGGTGAGCAGTTCTTC
J gene: TRBJ2-3; D gene: TRBD1; clone size: -; V gene: TRBV7-9; CDR3 protein: CASSTRDRGSDTQYF; CDR3 DNA: TGTGCCAGCAGCACCCGGGACAGGGGATCAGATACGCAGTATTTT
J gene: TRBJ2-3; D gene: -; clone size: -; V gene: TRBV6-5; CDR3 protein: CASSPPAGRTDTQYF; CDR3 DNA: TGTGCCAGCAGTCCCCCCGCGGGGCGCACAGATACGCAGTATTTT